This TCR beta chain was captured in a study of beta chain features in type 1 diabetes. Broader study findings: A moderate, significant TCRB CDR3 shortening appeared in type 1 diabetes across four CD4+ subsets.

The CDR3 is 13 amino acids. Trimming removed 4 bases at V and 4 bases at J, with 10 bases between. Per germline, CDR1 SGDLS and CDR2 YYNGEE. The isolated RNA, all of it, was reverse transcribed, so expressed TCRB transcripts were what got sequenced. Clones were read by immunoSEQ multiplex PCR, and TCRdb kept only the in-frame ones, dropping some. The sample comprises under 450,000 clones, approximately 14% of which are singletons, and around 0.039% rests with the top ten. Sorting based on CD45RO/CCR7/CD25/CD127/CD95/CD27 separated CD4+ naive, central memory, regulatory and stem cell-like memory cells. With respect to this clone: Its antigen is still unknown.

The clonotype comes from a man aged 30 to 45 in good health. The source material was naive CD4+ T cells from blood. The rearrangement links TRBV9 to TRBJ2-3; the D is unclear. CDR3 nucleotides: TGTGCCAGCAGCTCGGAGACCCCAGATACGCAGTATTTT. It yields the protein CASSSETPDTQYF.